These 31 T cell receptor beta chains share one sample of origin, sequenced in a study of Graves' ophthalmopathy and Graves' hyperthyroidism. Using RNA transcripts, the TCR beta CDR3 regions were amplified. Amplification began with first-round RT-PCR using HTBI primers, then second-round multiplex PCR was performed. TCRdb recomputed calls from the multiplex PCR reads with MiXCR, one row per CDR3 protein. This table has around 670,000 distinct CDR3 sequences, around 40% appearing once. Input material: peripheral blood. The source is an adult man with Graves' ophthalmopathy.

The V and J genes are TRBV7-7 and TRBJ2-3; 8 nucleotides line up with TRBD1. This CDR3 has 13 residues. The V and J ends lost 1 base and 11 bases, in that order; junction bases with no gene match: 5. The germline CDR1 and CDR2 sequences are SSHAT and FNYEAQ (reference sequence). The CDR3 is CASSLDRGQEQYF. CDR3 DNA: TGTGCCAGCAGCTTAGATCGGGGACAGGAGCAGTATTTT.

This clonotype was seen only a few times. The chain has TRBV19 and TRBJ2-7; D is perhaps TRBD2 (6 bases). Germline CDR1 reads LNHDA; CDR2 reads SQIVND (reference sequence). The CDR3 is 14 residues long. Trimming removed 6 bases from V and 3 bases from J, with 15 bases in between. The CDR3 region has the DNA TGTGCCAGTAGGGCAGCGGCGGGGATCTACGAGCAGTACTTC. Translated, it gives CASRAAAGIYEQYF.

This clonotype was recorded at least ten times. The chain uses TRBV10-2 and TRBJ2-7; 8 nucleotides line up with TRBD2. The germline V gene encodes CDR1 WSHSY and CDR2 SAAADI. The V gene end was trimmed by 8 bases and the J gene end by 2 bases; junction bases not matched to a gene: 8. The CDR3 loop spans 14 amino acids. In DNA, the CDR3 is TGCGCCAGCTCTAATAGCGGGGAGACCTACGAGCAGTACTTC. Translating it yields CASSNSGETYEQYF.

This clonotype was observed a handful of times. The chain uses TRBV7-9 and TRBJ2-2; D is unclear. Trimming stripped 5 bases from V and 7 bases from J, with 14 bases between. Germline V gives CDR1 SEHNR, CDR2 FQNEAQ (reference sequence). The CDR3 consists of 14 residues. Here the CDR3 DNA reads TGTGCCAGCAGCCTCCTCGGCCCGGGCGGGGAGCTGTTTTTT. Its translation: CASSLLGPGGELFF.

This clonotype has at least ten counts. This sequence joins TRBV7-3 and TRBJ1-5; D uncertain. The CDR3 is 12 amino acids. V was pared by 2 bases and J by 10 bases, with 9 bases between. Per germline, CDR1 SGHTA and CDR2 FQGTGA. The CDR3, as DNA: TGTGCCAGCAGCTTATTGGGAGGACCCCAGCATTTT. It specifies CASSLLGGPQHF. The full variable domain, rest sourced from reference TRBV7-3 and TRBJ1-5, is GAGVSQTPSNKVTEKGKYVELRCDPISGHTALYWYRQSLGQGPEFLIYFQGTGAADDSGLPNDRFFAVRPEGSVSTLKIQRTERGDSAVYLCASSLLGGPQHFGDGTRLSIL.

The chain recombines TRBV5-5 with TRBJ2-5; TRBD1 agrees at 8 bases. The ends lost 4 bases at V and 4 bases at J; junction bases unmatched: 9. The CDR3 has 15 amino acids. Germline CDR1 and CDR2: SGHKS and YYEKEE (reference sequence). The CDR3 DNA sequence: TGTGCCAGCAGCCCAAAAGGACAGGGAATAGAGACCCAGTACTTC. Residues: CASSPKGQGIETQYF.

About this clonotype itself: One end of the junction is discordant with germline, which a read error may explain. This chain connects TRBV10-3 to TRBJ1-2, with a tentative D call TRBD1 (6 bases). Germline loops: CDR1 ENHRY, CDR2 SYGVKD. The CDR3 totals 17 residues. The CDR3 reads CASSYLRGRGYNYGYTF. CDR3 DNA sequence: TGTGCCAGCAGTTACCTCCGGGGCAGGGGCTATAACTATGGCTACACCTTC.

The V and J genes are TRBV2 and TRBJ2-7, with 13 bases fitting TRBD2. In germline, CDR1 is SNHLY, CDR2 FYNNEI. Losses at the gene ends were 6 bases for V and 7 bases for J; bases not matched to a gene: 12. CDR3 size: 16 residues. In nucleotides, the CDR3 is TGTGCCAGCAGCGTCCTATCCGGGACTAGCGGGACTGAGCAGTACTTC. Amino acid sequence: CASSVLSGTSGTEQYF. The full variable domain, with the rest looked up from reference TRBV2 and TRBJ2-7, is EPEVTQTPSHQVTQMGQEVILRCVPISNHLYFYWYRQILGQKVEFLVSFYNNEISEKSEIFDDQFSVERPDGSNFTLKIRSTKLEDSAMYFCASSVLSGTSGTEQYFGPGTRLTVT.

This chain links TRBV6-5 with TRBJ1-2; D remains unclear. The CDR3 has 12 amino acids. Germline CDR1 MNHEY, CDR2 SVGAGI. V was shortened by 7 bases and J by 8 bases, with 14 bases between the two germline ends. CDR3 sequence (DNA): TGTGCCAGCAATCGGGCAGTAGAAGGCTACACCTTC. Translated: CASNRAVEGYTF.

This clonotype has only one observation. The rearrangement joins TRBV11-2 to TRBJ2-7; D possibly corresponds to TRBD2 (5 bases). CDR3 size: 18 residues. Looked up from germline, CDR1 is SGHAT and CDR2 is FQNNGV. V lost 4 bases, J lost 0 bases, and 22 bases lay in between. The CDR3 protein is CASSYNFGVVASSYEQYF. CDR3 nucleotide sequence: TGTGCCAGCAGCTATAATTTCGGGGTGGTAGCGAGCTCCTACGAGCAGTACTTC.

This clonotype was counted at least ten times. V and J are TRBV29-1 and TRBJ1-6; D might be TRBD1 (6 bases). Germline V lookup: CDR1 SQVTM, CDR2 ANQGSEA. Trimming took 7 bases from V and 7 from J, leaving 14 bases between them. The CDR3 sequence is 13 residues long. The CDR3 nucleotides read TGCAGCGCAAAGACAGGACCAAATTCACCCCTCCACTTT. It yields the protein CSAKTGPNSPLHF.

Worth noting for this clonotype: With a much larger clone just one base away, this may be a read error. The rearrangement uses TRBV7-9 and TRBJ2-7; maybe TRBD2 (6 bases). With the DNA end fitting TRBJ2-5 better, the J assignment may be wrong. The length of the CDR3 is 14 residues. CDR1 and CDR2 from the germline V gene are SEHNR and FQNEAQ (reference sequence). The CDR3 nucleotides read TGTGCCACCAGCTCGGAGACTAGTGTCGAGACCCAGTACTTC. Protein: CATSSETSVETQYF.

The V gene is TRBV15, the J gene TRBJ1-2, with 9 positions matching TRBD1. The CDR3 extends over 15 amino acids. CDR1 is LNHNV, CDR2 YYDKDF, per germline (reference sequence). Unmatched junction bases numbered 12, after V lost 6 bases and J lost 7 bases. CDR3 residues: CATSARDRVLGGYTF. The CDR3, as DNA: TGTGCCACCAGTGCTAGGGACAGGGTGTTGGGTGGCTACACCTTC.

There are a few counts of this clonotype. The rearrangement links TRBV6-5 to TRBJ2-7, with 12 bases aligning to TRBD2. Looked up from germline, CDR1 is MNHEY and CDR2 is SVGAGI. V gave up 2 bases and J gave up 2 bases; unmatched junction bases: 7. This CDR3 comprises 17 residues. The CDR3: CASSYGLAGGATYEQYF. CDR3 nucleotides: TGTGCCAGCAGTTACGGTCTAGCGGGAGGGGCGACCTACGAGCAGTACTTC.

Concerning this clonotype itself: A read error may be the cause here, since a much bigger clone is one base away. The CDR3 end shows no conserved phenylalanine or tryptophan, and so a read error is likely. The CDR3: CSASDRGPDYGYTL. The CDR3 DNA sequence: TGCAGCGCGTCAGACAGGGGGCCGGACTATGGCTACACCCTC. The chain joins TRBV29-1 to TRBJ1-2; 10 bases map to TRBD1. Germline CDR1 SQVTM, CDR2 ANQGSEA. V shed 7 bases and J 3 bases; nucleotides not matched to a gene: 8. This CDR3 spans 14 amino acids.

This clonotype turned up a few times. J is TRBJ1-2 and V is TRBV7-2; 10 bases line up with TRBD1. The CDR3 contains 14 residues. J gave up 6 bases and V 6 bases, and 7 bases lay outside the gene matches. The germline gives CDR1 SGHTA, CDR2 FQGNSA. CDR3 DNA sequence: TGTGCCAGCAGTCCAAAGACAGGGGGCGATGGCTACACCTTC. Protein: CASSPKTGGDGYTF.

This clonotype has more than one count but fewer than ten. This chain's CDR3 is CASSDSNSDTEAFF. In DNA, the CDR3 is TGTGCCAGCAGCGACAGTAATTCGGACACTGAAGCTTTCTTT. The V and J genes are TRBV9 and TRBJ1-1; unclear D gene. The CDR3 covers 14 residues. Per the germline V gene, CDR1 is SGDLS and CDR2 is YYNGEE. Trimming removed 3 bases at V and 3 bases at J, with 12 bases between. The whole variable domain, remainder taken from reference TRBV9 and TRBJ1-1, is DSGVTQTPKHLITATGQRVTLRCSPRSGDLSVYWYQQSLDQGLQFLIQYYNGEERAKGNILERFSAQQFPDLHSELNLSSLELGDSALYFCASSDSNSDTEAFFGQGTRLTVV.

This clonotype was counted ten times or more. The V gene is TRBV4-3, the J gene TRBJ1-6, with a possible D match to TRBD1 (6 bases). The germline V gene has CDR1 LGHNA and CDR2 YSLEER. This CDR3 region has 15 residues. V gave up 3 bases and J gave up 10 bases, with 16 bases separating them. The CDR3 bases are TGCGCCAGCAGCCACCTCGGGGGCGCGAGGTCACCCCTCCACTTT. Translating it yields CASSHLGGARSPLHF.

The table lists this clonotype with many counts. The chain links TRBV29-1 to TRBJ1-1; 10 bases agree with TRBD1. This CDR3 has 12 residues. Germline V lookup: CDR1 SQVTM, CDR2 ANQGSEA. J gave up 5 bases and V 6 bases, and 3 bases lay outside the gene matches. CDR3: CSVRTGGTEAFF. DNA of the CDR3: TGCAGCGTGAGGACAGGGGGTACTGAAGCTTTCTTT.

The rearrangement uses TRBV12-3 or TRBV12-4 and TRBJ1-2; D remains ambiguous. The length of the CDR3 is 11 residues. Between the trimmed V and J ends, which lost 1 base and 12 bases, there was a span of 9 bases. The chain's CDR3 is CASSLGGPNTF. In DNA, the CDR3 is TGTGCCAGCAGTTTAGGAGGGCCGAACACCTTC.

As to this clonotype: At one boundary the junction diverges from the germline segment, which might be a read error. The chain recombines TRBV7-9 with TRBJ2-7, with 7 bases lining up with TRBD2. CDR3 size: 15 residues. Germline assignment: CDR1 SEHNR and CDR2 FQNEAQ (reference sequence). CDR3 sequence: CASTPFQNSGGQQYF. In nucleotides, the CDR3 is TGCGCCAGTACCCCCTTTCAGAATTCGGGGGGTCAGCAGTACTTC.

In this sample, this clonotype turned up many times. The chain carries TRBV29-1 and TRBJ1-4; tentatively, D is TRBD1 (6 bases). This CDR3 spans 15 amino acids. The germline V gene has CDR1 SQVTM and CDR2 ANQGSEA. V gave up 4 bases and J gave up 1 base, with 13 bases separating them. CDR3 amino acids: CSVAGQQGTNEKLFF. The CDR3 DNA reads as TGCAGCGTTGCTGGACAGCAAGGAACTAATGAAAAACTGTTTTTT.

The V and J genes are TRBV10-1 and TRBJ2-7, with D possibly being TRBD1 (5 bases). The CDR3 length is 16 residues. The germline V gene has CDR1 WNHNN and CDR2 SYGVQD (reference sequence). V lost 4 bases, J lost 2 bases, and 18 bases lay in between. Written as DNA, the CDR3 is TGCGCCAGCAGTGCTAGTCGGACATTAGGGACCTACGAGCAGTACTTC. Its protein product is CASSASRTLGTYEQYF.

With respect to this clonotype: Without the conserved terminal phenylalanine or tryptophan, this CDR3 likely stems from a read error. The chain recombines TRBV7-9 with TRBJ1-1; TRBD1 agrees at 8 bases. The CDR3 spans 15 residues. Germline trimming cut 4 bases from V and 4 bases from J; bases unmatched to any gene: 8. Germline V gives CDR1 SEHNR, CDR2 FQNEAQ (reference sequence). CDR3 protein: CASSSQYGTGTEAFS. The CDR3 DNA follows: TGTGCCAGCAGCTCCCAATATGGGACAGGCACTGAAGCTTTCTCT.

This clonotype has a handful of counts. The chain carries TRBV20-1 and TRBJ2-7; 7 bases line up with TRBD2. The CDR3 has 14 amino acids. Germline V CDR1 and CDR2: DFQATT, SNEGSKA (reference sequence). Trimming removed 0 bases from V and 3 bases from J; junction bases left unmatched: 5. The CDR3 DNA reads TGCAGTGCTAGAGATCGGGACTATCTCTACGAGCAGTACTTC. Its protein product is CSARDRDYLYEQYF.

This CDR3 reads CASSAMVLHEQYF. The CDR3 DNA reads TGTGCCAGCAGTGCTATGGTCCTCCACGAGCAGTACTTC. The rearrangement joins TRBV2 to TRBJ2-7; no clear D gene. Between the trimmed V and J ends, which lost 4 bases and 5 bases, there was a span of 12 bases. The length of the CDR3 is 13 residues. Germline assignment: CDR1 SNHLY and CDR2 FYNNEI.

This chain links TRBV29-1 with TRBJ1-2; TRBD1 agrees at 8 bases. From germline, CDR1 is SQVTM and CDR2 ANQGSEA. With V trimmed by 5 bases and J by 6 bases, 5 bases remained unmatched. CDR3 size: 12 residues. The CDR3 nucleotides read TGCAGCGTTCGACAGGGGCGCCATGGCTACACCTTC. Translated, it gives CSVRQGRHGYTF.

This chain joins TRBV12-3 or TRBV12-4 and TRBJ1-1, with 8 positions matching TRBD1. The CDR3 length is 14 residues. The junction had 6 bases not matched to a gene; V was cut back by 5 bases and J by 4 bases. The CDR3 DNA reads TGTGCCAGCAGTGCCACAGGGGGTACCACTGAAGCTTTCTTT. It specifies CASSATGGTTEAFF.

This chain joins TRBV2 and TRBJ1-4; D gene uncertain. Germline V CDR1 and CDR2: SNHLY, FYNNEI. This CDR3 is 15 amino acids long. Trimming shortened V by 0 bases and J by 0 bases, and 5 bases separated the two germline ends. The CDR3 reads CASSEAGTTNEKLFF. In DNA form, the CDR3 reads TGTGCCAGCAGTGAAGCAGGGACAACTAATGAAAAACTGTTTTTT.

The V call is TRBV11-2, the J call TRBJ2-6, with D tentatively TRBD1 (6 bases). Between the trimmed V and J ends, which lost 4 bases and 0 bases, there was a span of 19 bases. CDR1 is SGHAT, CDR2 FQNNGV, per germline. There are 19 residues in the CDR3. The DNA of the CDR3 is TGTGCCAGCAGCTGGGGGCTTGGTCAGGGGACCTCTGGGGCCAACGTCCTGACTTTC. Its protein is CASSWGLGQGTSGANVLTF.

The chain recombines TRBV7-9 with TRBJ2-7; D remains ambiguous. Trimming cost V 5 bases and J 2 bases, with 16 bases left between them. The CDR3 sequence is 15 residues long. Germline V gene data show CDR1 as SEHNR and CDR2 as FQNEAQ (reference sequence). The CDR3 here is CASSPRQAVAYEQYF. The CDR3 bases are TGTGCCAGCAGCCCGAGACAAGCCGTAGCCTACGAGCAGTACTTC.